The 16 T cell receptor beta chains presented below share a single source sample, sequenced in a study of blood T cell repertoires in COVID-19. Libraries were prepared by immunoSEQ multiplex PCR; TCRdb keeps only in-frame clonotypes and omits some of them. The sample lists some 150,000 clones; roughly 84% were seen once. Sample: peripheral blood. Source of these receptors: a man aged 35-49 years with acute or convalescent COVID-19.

CDR3 protein: CASIYTGGSGYTF. Written as DNA, the CDR3 is TGTGCCAGCATTTATACAGGGGGCTCTGGCTACACCTTC. V and J are TRBV2 and TRBJ1-2; TRBD1 agrees at 9 bases. The CDR3 has 13 amino acids. CDR1 SNHLY and CDR2 FYNNEI come from the germline V gene. Unmatched junction bases numbered 7, after V lost 7 bases and J lost 7 bases.

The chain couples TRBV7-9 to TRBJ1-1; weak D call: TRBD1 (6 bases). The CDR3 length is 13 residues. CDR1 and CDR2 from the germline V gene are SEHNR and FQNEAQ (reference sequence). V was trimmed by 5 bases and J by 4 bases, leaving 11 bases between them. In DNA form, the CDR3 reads TGTGCCAGCAGCCCAAGGGGGGGCACTGAAGCTTTCTTT. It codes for CASSPRGGTEAFF.

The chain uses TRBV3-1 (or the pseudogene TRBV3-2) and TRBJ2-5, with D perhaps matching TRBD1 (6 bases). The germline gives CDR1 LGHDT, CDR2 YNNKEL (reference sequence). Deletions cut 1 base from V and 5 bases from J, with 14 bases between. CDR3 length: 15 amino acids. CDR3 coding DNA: TGTGCCAGCAGCCAAGTTAGCCGAAGGGGGGAGACCCAGTACTTC. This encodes CASSQVSRRGETQYF.

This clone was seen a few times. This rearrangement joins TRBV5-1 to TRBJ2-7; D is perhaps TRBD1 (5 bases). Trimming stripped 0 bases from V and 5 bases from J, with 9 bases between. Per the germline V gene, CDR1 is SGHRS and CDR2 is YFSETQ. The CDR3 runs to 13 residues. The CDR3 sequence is CASSLGRANEQYF. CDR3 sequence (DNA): TGCGCCAGCAGCTTGGGCAGGGCTAACGAGCAGTACTTC.

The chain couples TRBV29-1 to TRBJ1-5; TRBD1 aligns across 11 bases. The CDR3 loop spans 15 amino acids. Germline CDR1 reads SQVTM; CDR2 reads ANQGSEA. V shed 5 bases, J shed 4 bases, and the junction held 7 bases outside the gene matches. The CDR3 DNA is TGCAGCGTTTCAACCGGGACAGGGGGAAATCAGCCCCAGCATTTT. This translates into CSVSTGTGGNQPQHF. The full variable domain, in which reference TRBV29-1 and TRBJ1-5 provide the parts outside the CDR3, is SAVISQKPSRDICQRGTSLTIQCQVDSQVTMMFWYRQQPGQSLTLIATANQGSEATYESGFVIDKFPISRPNLTFSTLTVSNMSPEDSSIYLCSVSTGTGGNQPQHFGDGTRLSIL.

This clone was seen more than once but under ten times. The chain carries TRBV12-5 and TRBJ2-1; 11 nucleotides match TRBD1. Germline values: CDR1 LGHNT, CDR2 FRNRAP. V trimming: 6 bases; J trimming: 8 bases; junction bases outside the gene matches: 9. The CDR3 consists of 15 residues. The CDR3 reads CASGRGQGATDEQFF. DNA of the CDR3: TGTGCTAGTGGGAGAGGACAGGGGGCAACAGATGAGCAGTTCTTC.

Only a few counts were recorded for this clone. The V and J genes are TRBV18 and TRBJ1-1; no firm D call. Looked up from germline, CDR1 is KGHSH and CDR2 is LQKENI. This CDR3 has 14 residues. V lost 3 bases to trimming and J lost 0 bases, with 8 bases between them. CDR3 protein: CASSPGSLNTEAFF. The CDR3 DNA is TGTGCCAGCTCACCCGGTTCCTTGAACACTGAAGCTTTCTTT.

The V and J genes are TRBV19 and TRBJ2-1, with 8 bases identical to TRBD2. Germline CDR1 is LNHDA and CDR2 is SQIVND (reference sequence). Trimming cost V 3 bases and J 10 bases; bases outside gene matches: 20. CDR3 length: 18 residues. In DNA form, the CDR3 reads TGTGCCAGTAGTATCAAGGGAGGGCGGGGGGCCCCTGTTCGCGAGCAGTTCTTC. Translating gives CASSIKGGRGAPVREQFF.

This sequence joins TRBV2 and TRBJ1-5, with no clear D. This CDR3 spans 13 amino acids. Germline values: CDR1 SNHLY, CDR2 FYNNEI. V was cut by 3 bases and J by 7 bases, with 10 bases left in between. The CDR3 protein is CASSEWREQPQHF. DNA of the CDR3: TGTGCCAGCAGTGAGTGGAGGGAGCAGCCCCAGCATTTT.

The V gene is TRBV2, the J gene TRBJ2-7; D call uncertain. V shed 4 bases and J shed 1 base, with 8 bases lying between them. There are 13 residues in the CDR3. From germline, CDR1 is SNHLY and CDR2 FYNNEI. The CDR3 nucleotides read TGTGCCAGCAGTGTTGCCCGGTCCTACGAGCAGTACTTC. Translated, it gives CASSVARSYEQYF.

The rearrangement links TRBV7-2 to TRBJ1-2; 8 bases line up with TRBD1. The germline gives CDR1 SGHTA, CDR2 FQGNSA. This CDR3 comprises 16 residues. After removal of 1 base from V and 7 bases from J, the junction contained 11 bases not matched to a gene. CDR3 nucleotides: TGTGCCAGCAGCTTAGAGGATAGCAGGGGGCTGGGTGGCTACACCTTC. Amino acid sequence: CASSLEDSRGLGGYTF.

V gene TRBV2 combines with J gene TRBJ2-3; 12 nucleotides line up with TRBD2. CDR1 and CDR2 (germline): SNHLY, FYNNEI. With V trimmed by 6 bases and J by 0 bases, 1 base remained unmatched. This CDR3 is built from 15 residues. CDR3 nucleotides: TGTGCCAGCAGGGGACTAGCGGGTAGCACAGATACGCAGTATTTT. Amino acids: CASRGLAGSTDTQYF.

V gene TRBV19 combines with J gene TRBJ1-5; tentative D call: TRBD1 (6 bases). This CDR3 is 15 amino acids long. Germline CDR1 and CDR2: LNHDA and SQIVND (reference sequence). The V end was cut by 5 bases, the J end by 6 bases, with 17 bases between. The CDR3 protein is CASSGEQGFGQPQHF. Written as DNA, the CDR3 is TGTGCCAGTAGTGGAGAACAGGGCTTCGGTCAGCCCCAGCATTTT.

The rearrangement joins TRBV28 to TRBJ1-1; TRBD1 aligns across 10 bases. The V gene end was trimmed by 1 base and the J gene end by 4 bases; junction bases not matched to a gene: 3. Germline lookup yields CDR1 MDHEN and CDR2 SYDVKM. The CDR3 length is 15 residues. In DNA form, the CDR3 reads TGTGCCAGCAGTTTATACTGGACAGGGGGCACTGAAGCTTTCTTT. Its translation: CASSLYWTGGTEAFF.

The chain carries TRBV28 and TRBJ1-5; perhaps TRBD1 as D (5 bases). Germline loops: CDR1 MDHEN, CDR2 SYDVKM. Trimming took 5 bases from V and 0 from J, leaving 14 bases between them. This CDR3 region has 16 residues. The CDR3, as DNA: TGTGCCAGCAGTCTGGGGGGGTCGTATAGCAATCAGCCCCAGCATTTT. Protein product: CASSLGGSYSNQPQHF.

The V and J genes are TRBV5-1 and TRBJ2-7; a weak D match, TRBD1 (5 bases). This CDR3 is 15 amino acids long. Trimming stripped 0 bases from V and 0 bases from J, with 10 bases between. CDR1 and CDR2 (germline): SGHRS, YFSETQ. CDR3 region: CASSLEGRVSYEQYF. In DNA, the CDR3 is TGCGCCAGCAGCTTGGAAGGCAGGGTCTCCTACGAGCAGTACTTC.